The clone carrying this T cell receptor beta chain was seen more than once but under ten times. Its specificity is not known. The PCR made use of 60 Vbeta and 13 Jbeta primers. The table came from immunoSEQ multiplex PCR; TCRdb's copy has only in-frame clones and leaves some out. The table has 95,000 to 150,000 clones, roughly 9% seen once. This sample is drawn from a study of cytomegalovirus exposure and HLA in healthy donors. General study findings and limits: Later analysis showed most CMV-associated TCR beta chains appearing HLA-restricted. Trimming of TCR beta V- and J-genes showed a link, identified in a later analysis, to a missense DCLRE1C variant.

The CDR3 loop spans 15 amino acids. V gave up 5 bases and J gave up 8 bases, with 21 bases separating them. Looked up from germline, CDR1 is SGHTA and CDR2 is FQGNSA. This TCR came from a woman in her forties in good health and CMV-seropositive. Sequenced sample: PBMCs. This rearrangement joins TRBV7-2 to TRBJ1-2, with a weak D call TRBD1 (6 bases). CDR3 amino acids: CASSAAAGVYEGYTF. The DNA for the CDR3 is TGTGCCAGCAGCGCGGCGGCAGGGGTTTATGAAGGCTACACCTTC. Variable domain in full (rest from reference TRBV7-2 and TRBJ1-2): GAGVSQSPSNKVTEKGKDVELRCDPISGHTALYWYRQSLGQGLEFLIYFQGNSAPDKSGLPSDRFSAERTGGSVSTLTIQRTQQEDSAVYLCASSAAAGVYEGYTFGSGTRLTVV.